These T cell receptor beta chains were read from a single sample in a study of cytomegalovirus exposure and HLA in healthy donors. Generated by immunoSEQ multiplex PCR, the TCRdb table keeps only in-frame clones and is missing some. This sample yields over 150,000 clones, of which about four fifths are seen a single time; around 8% belongs to the top ten. Sequenced sample: PBMCs. The receptors derive from a male donor in good health and CMV-seropositive. Each CDR3 is given with its conserved first and last residue. Fields, in order: clone size, J gene, V gene, D gene, CDR3 protein, CDR3 DNA. D genes are given only for firm matches. Only part of the rows carry a size: once, few, many, or a class if the clone is expanded.

size: NA; J: TRBJ2-5; V: TRBV5-1; D: NA; CDR3: CASSLVAGKQETQYF; DNA: TGCGCCAGCAGCTTGGTGGCAGGGAAACAAGAGACCCAGTACTTC
size: few; J: TRBJ1-4; V: TRBV7-2; D: TRBD1; CDR3: CASSLVGDRGEKLFF; DNA: TGTGCCAGCAGCTTAGTAGGTGACAGGGGGGAAAAACTGTTTTTT
size: NA; J: TRBJ2-2; V: TRBV2; D: TRBD2; CDR3: CASSDYVLAGVPGELFF; DNA: TGTGCCAGCAGTGATTATGTACTAGCGGGAGTACCCGGGGAGCTGTTTTTT
size: NA; J: TRBJ1-2; V: TRBV7-8; D: NA; CDR3: CASSPGYNYGYTF; DNA: TGTGCCAGCAGCCCGGGATACAACTATGGCTACACCTTC
size: NA; J: TRBJ1-5; V: TRBV7-7; D: NA; CDR3: CASSGRVQPQHF; DNA: TGTGCCAGCAGCGGGAGGGTGCAGCCCCAGCATTTT
size: few; J: TRBJ1-2; V: TRBV19; D: NA; CDR3: CASSKTGYGYTF; DNA: TGTGCCAGTAGTAAGACAGGTTATGGCTACACCTTC
size: NA; J: TRBJ1-2; V: TRBV15; D: NA; CDR3: CATSRDRGAGGYTF; DNA: TGTGCCACCAGCAGAGATCGGGGGGCCGGGGGCTACACCTTC
size: NA; J: TRBJ2-3; V: TRBV12-2; D: NA; CDR3: CASRLVGGNRDPHTDTQYF; DNA: TGTGCAAGTCGCTTAGTAGGGGGCAACCGGGACCCGCACACAGATACGCAGTATTTT
size: NA; J: TRBJ2-7; V: TRBV29-1; D: NA; CDR3: CSVLLVGGEQYF; DNA: TGCAGCGTTCTCCTAGTGGGTGGCGAGCAGTACTTC
size: NA; J: TRBJ2-1; V: TRBV2; D: TRBD2; CDR3: CASTSSGGEQFF; DNA: TGTGCCAGCACCTCTAGCGGGGGGGAGCAGTTCTTC
size: NA; J: TRBJ2-6; V: TRBV5-1; D: TRBD1; CDR3: CASSRQGDGANGLTF; DNA: TGCGCCAGCAGCAGACAGGGAGATGGGGCCAACGGCCTGACTTTC
size: NA; J: TRBJ1-3; V: TRBV7-2; D: NA; CDR3: CASSFEFSGNTIYF; DNA: TGTGCCAGCAGCTTCGAGTTTTCTGGAAACACCATATATTTT
size: few; J: TRBJ2-6; V: TRBV6-5; D: NA; CDR3: CASSYSSGSGANVLTF; DNA: TGTGCCAGCAGTTACTCGTCAGGCAGTGGGGCCAACGTCCTGACTTTC
size: few; J: TRBJ2-1; V: TRBV5-4; D: TRBD2; CDR3: CASTQTSGRFPQQFF; DNA: TGTGCCAGCACCCAGACTAGCGGGAGATTCCCCCAGCAGTTCTTC
size: NA; J: TRBJ2-3; V: TRBV6-4; D: NA; CDR3: CASSDSGYSTDTQYF; DNA: TGTGCCAGCAGTGATTCAGGGTATAGCACAGATACGCAGTATTTT
size: NA; J: TRBJ1-4; V: TRBV4-1; D: NA; CDR3: CASSHYPEVNEKLFF; DNA: TGCGCCAGCAGCCACTATCCGGAGGTTAATGAAAAACTGTTTTTT
size: once; J: TRBJ2-7; V: TRBV9; D: NA; CDR3: CASSVGADSSYEQYF; DNA: TGTGCCAGCAGCGTAGGGGCAGACAGCTCCTACGAGCAGTACTTC
size: NA; J: TRBJ2-7; V: TRBV7-2; D: NA; CDR3: CASSSNGLYEQYF; DNA: TGTGCCAGCAGCTCTAACGGACTCTACGAGCAGTACTTC
size: NA; J: TRBJ1-2; V: TRBV7-2; D: TRBD1; CDR3: CASSTGRQGAYGYTF; DNA: TGTGCCAGCAGCACTGGTAGACAGGGCGCCTATGGCTACACCTTC
size: NA; J: TRBJ1-1; V: TRBV18; D: NA; CDR3: CASSPQDGGTEAFF; DNA: TGTGCCAGCTCACCACAGGACGGGGGCACTGAAGCTTTCTTT
size: few; J: TRBJ1-1; V: TRBV2; D: NA; CDR3: CASSEQNTEAFF; DNA: TGTGCCAGCAGTGAACAGAACACTGAAGCTTTCTTT
size: NA; J: TRBJ2-7; V: TRBV5-1; D: NA; CDR3: CASSLAGGEQYF; DNA: TGCGCCAGCAGCTTGGCCGGGGGCGAGCAGTACTTC
size: NA; J: TRBJ2-5; V: TRBV15; D: TRBD1; CDR3: CATSRGSDRGRETQYF; DNA: TGTGCCACCAGCAGGGGGTCAGACAGGGGTCGAGAGACCCAGTACTTC
size: NA; J: TRBJ1-1; V: TRBV7-9; D: NA; CDR3: CASSLYDRGEAFF; DNA: TGTGCCAGCAGCTTATACGACCGGGGGGAAGCTTTCTTT
size: NA; J: TRBJ1-5; V: TRBV10-3; D: TRBD1; CDR3: CATSRQGKNQPQHF; DNA: TGTGCCACCAGTAGACAGGGGAAGAATCAGCCCCAGCATTTT
size: NA; J: TRBJ1-4; V: TRBV19; D: NA; CDR3: CASSQRFREKLFF; DNA: TGTGCCAGTTCTCAGAGGTTTCGTGAAAAACTGTTTTTT
size: NA; J: TRBJ2-3; V: TRBV7-8; D: TRBD2; CDR3: CASTDRGVSGSTDTQYF; DNA: TGTGCCAGCACCGACAGAGGGGTTAGCGGGTCCACAGATACGCAGTATTTT
size: NA; J: TRBJ1-1; V: TRBV5-4; D: TRBD1; CDR3: CASSLATGGGTEAFF; DNA: TGTGCCAGCAGCTTGGCTACAGGGGGTGGAACTGAAGCTTTCTTT
size: NA; J: TRBJ1-5; V: TRBV19; D: NA; CDR3: CASIAGIRSNQPQHF; DNA: TGTGCCAGTATAGCGGGGATTAGAAGCAATCAGCCCCAGCATTTT
size: NA; J: TRBJ2-7; V: TRBV7-2; D: NA; CDR3: CASSLVGPAGYEQYF; DNA: TGTGCCAGCAGCTTAGTTGGGCCGGCGGGATACGAGCAGTACTTC
size: NA; J: TRBJ2-2; V: TRBV10-1; D: TRBD2; CDR3: CASSGGTSSTGELFF; DNA: TGCGCCAGCAGTGGGGGGACTAGTTCCACCGGGGAGCTGTTTTTT
size: NA; J: TRBJ2-3; V: TRBV5-1; D: TRBD1; CDR3: CASSLRPWDRSTDTQYF; DNA: TGCGCCAGCAGCTTAAGACCGTGGGACAGGAGCACAGATACGCAGTATTTT
size: NA; J: TRBJ1-5; V: TRBV28; D: NA; CDR3: CASSSAGLPQHF; DNA: TGTGCCAGCAGTAGCGCGGGGCTCCCCCAGCATTTT
size: NA; J: TRBJ2-3; V: TRBV6-4; D: TRBD1; CDR3: CASSRTPGQGADTQYF; DNA: TGTGCCAGCAGTCGCACCCCGGGACAGGGGGCAGATACGCAGTATTTT
size: once; J: TRBJ2-7; V: TRBV5-1; D: NA; CDR3: CASSSQGLDEQYF; DNA: TGCGCCAGCAGCTCCCAGGGGTTGGACGAGCAGTACTTC
size: NA; J: TRBJ1-1; V: TRBV6-5; D: NA; CDR3: CASSLGGGSTEAFF; DNA: TGTGCCAGCAGTTTAGGGGGGGGGAGCACTGAAGCTTTCTTT
size: NA; J: TRBJ1-5; V: TRBV6-6; D: NA; CDR3: CASTLGNQPQHF; DNA: TGTGCCAGCACGTTAGGCAATCAGCCCCAGCATTTT
size: few; J: TRBJ2-2; V: TRBV5-6; D: NA; CDR3: CASSLGQVVGELFF; DNA: TGTGCCAGCAGCTTGGGACAGGTGGTCGGGGAGCTGTTTTTT
size: NA; J: TRBJ1-3; V: TRBV6-6; D: NA; CDR3: CASSYSSRLSGNTIYF; DNA: TGTGCCAGCAGTTACTCGAGCAGACTCTCTGGAAACACCATATATTTT
size: few; J: TRBJ1-4; V: TRBV7-2; D: TRBD1; CDR3: CASSPGTGEKLFF; DNA: TGTGCCAGCAGTCCCGGGACAGGCGAAAAACTGTTTTTT
size: NA; J: TRBJ1-1; V: TRBV27; D: NA; CDR3: CASSLFRGTEAFF; DNA: TGTGCCAGCAGTTTATTTCGGGGCACTGAAGCTTTCTTT
size: NA; J: TRBJ1-3; V: TRBV7-9; D: NA; CDR3: CATDEVSGNTIYF; DNA: TGTGCCACCGACGAGGTCTCTGGAAACACCATATATTTT
size: NA; J: TRBJ2-5; V: TRBV6-1; D: NA; CDR3: CASSVRDTQETQYF; DNA: TGTGCCAGCAGTGTCCGGGACACCCAAGAGACCCAGTACTTC
size: NA; J: TRBJ1-1; V: TRBV30; D: NA; CDR3: CAWSVLGNTEAFF; DNA: TGTGCCTGGAGTGTACTTGGGAACACTGAAGCTTTCTTT
size: NA; J: TRBJ2-4; V: TRBV2; D: TRBD1; CDR3: CASSDRVVRENIQYF; DNA: TGTGCCAGCAGCGACAGGGTGGTTCGGGAAAACATTCAGTACTTC
size: NA; J: TRBJ1-1; V: TRBV6-1; D: NA; CDR3: CASDRYQGTEAFF; DNA: TGTGCCAGCGACAGGTATCAAGGCACTGAAGCTTTCTTT
size: few; J: TRBJ1-5; V: TRBV5-1; D: NA; CDR3: CASSSGGGFNQPQHF; DNA: TGCGCCAGCAGCTCCGGCGGAGGTTTCAATCAGCCCCAGCATTTT
size: few; J: TRBJ1-6; V: TRBV19; D: NA; CDR3: CASSMEALNPISSYNSPLHF; DNA: TGTGCCAGTAGTATGGAAGCGCTCAATCCGATAAGCTCCTATAATTCACCCCTCCACTTT
size: NA; J: TRBJ2-3; V: TRBV4-1; D: TRBD1; CDR3: CASSPGQGIDTQYF; DNA: TGCGCCAGCAGCCCCGGACAGGGGATAGATACGCAGTATTTT
size: NA; J: TRBJ1-5; V: TRBV30; D: NA; CDR3: CAWSAFGQYNQPQHF; DNA: TGTGCCTGGAGTGCCTTCGGACAGTACAATCAGCCCCAGCATTTT
size: few; J: TRBJ1-1; V: TRBV4-3; D: NA; CDR3: CASSRQSGYEAFF; DNA: TGCGCCAGCAGCCGACAGTCAGGGTATGAAGCTTTCTTT
size: NA; J: TRBJ2-4; V: TRBV27; D: NA; CDR3: CASSAGLTVAKNIQYF; DNA: TGTGCCAGCAGTGCAGGGCTGACTGTAGCCAAAAACATTCAGTACTTC
size: NA; J: TRBJ1-4; V: TRBV18; D: TRBD1; CDR3: CASSQGQGNEKLFF; DNA: TGTGCCAGCTCACAGGGACAGGGGAATGAAAAACTGTTTTTT
size: NA; J: TRBJ2-7; V: TRBV27; D: NA; CDR3: CASSFTGEVGNYEQYF; DNA: TGTGCCAGCAGTTTTACGGGAGAGGTAGGGAACTACGAGCAGTACTTC
size: NA; J: TRBJ2-2; V: TRBV10-3; D: NA; CDR3: CAISESSGRRRTGELFF; DNA: TGTGCCATCAGTGAGTCCAGTGGGAGGCGTCGAACCGGGGAGCTGTTTTTT
size: NA; J: TRBJ2-2; V: TRBV2; D: TRBD2; CDR3: CASSEDSGAGTGELFF; DNA: TGTGCCAGCAGTGAAGATAGCGGGGCGGGCACCGGGGAGCTGTTTTTT
size: NA; J: TRBJ2-7; V: TRBV27; D: NA; CDR3: CATQRGNYEQYF; DNA: TGTGCCACCCAACGGGGGAACTACGAGCAGTACTTC
size: NA; J: TRBJ2-7; V: TRBV7-2; D: TRBD2; CDR3: CASSRISGGNYEQYF; DNA: TGTGCCAGCAGCCGAATTAGCGGGGGGAACTACGAGCAGTACTTC
size: NA; J: TRBJ2-7; V: TRBV5-1; D: TRBD2; CDR3: CASSLGSGTSLYEQYF; DNA: TGCGCCAGCAGCTTAGGAAGCGGGACTAGCCTTTACGAGCAGTACTTC